The 24 T cell receptor beta chains listed next were all sequenced from one sample in a study of T cells in Graves' hyperthyroidism and ophthalmopathy. What was amplified from RNA transcripts were TCR beta CDR3 regions. With the HTBI primer set, the TCR CDR3 went through a first round of RT-PCR. A single record per CDR3 protein comes from TCRdb applying MiXCR to the multiplex PCR reads. The sample holds under 400,000 distinct CDR3 sequences, approximately 14% seen once. The sequenced sample consisted of blood. The receptor set was obtained from a woman aged 60-75 years with Graves' hyperthyroidism.

This clonotype occurred many times. This chain joins TRBV7-2 and TRBJ2-7; 9 nucleotides align to TRBD2. Germline V CDR1 and CDR2: SGHTA, FQGNSA. The CDR3 consists of 15 residues. Trimming at V came to 4 bases and at J to 4 bases, leaving 8 bases not matched to a gene. The CDR3 spells CASSSATSGAYEQYF. CDR3 in DNA: TGTGCCAGCAGCTCAGCGACTAGCGGAGCATACGAGCAGTACTTC.

The chain employs TRBV6-1 and TRBJ2-3; TRBD2 matches at 14 bases. Germline V gives CDR1 MNHNS, CDR2 SASEGT. V was pared by 6 bases and J by 6 bases, with 14 bases of the junction left unmatched. CDR3 length: 18 residues. In nucleotides, the CDR3 is TGTGCCAGCAGACCCGACCCGGGACTAGCGGGAGTGAGCGATACGCAGTATTTT. It is translated as CASRPDPGLAGVSDTQYF.

CDR3 sequence: CSARPGRGWGEAFF. The CDR3 coding sequence is TGCAGTGCTAGGCCGGGACGGGGGTGGGGTGAAGCTTTCTTT. V gene TRBV20-1 combines with J gene TRBJ1-1; perhaps TRBD1 as D (5 bases). This CDR3 comprises 14 residues. V gave up 3 bases and J gave up 7 bases, with 18 bases separating them. The germline V gene has CDR1 DFQATT and CDR2 SNEGSKA (reference sequence).

This clonotype showed up just a few times. The rearrangement links TRBV5-1 to TRBJ2-1; 9 positions agree with TRBD2. V was clipped by 4 bases and J by 2 bases; unmatched bases: 10. The CDR3 is 17 amino acids. CDR1 is SGHRS, CDR2 YFSETQ, per germline. The CDR3 nucleotides read TGCGCCAGCAGCGTGAGGCCAGCGGGAGGCCCCTACAATGAGCAGTTCTTC. Its translation: CASSVRPAGGPYNEQFF.

This chain uses TRBV20-1 with TRBJ1-5, with unresolved D. The CDR3 consists of 13 residues. Looked up from germline, CDR1 is DFQATT and CDR2 is SNEGSKA (reference sequence). Trimming shortened V by 5 bases and J by 4 bases, and 12 bases separated the two germline ends. CDR3: CSAGQSGNQPQHF. CDR3 coding DNA: TGCAGTGCTGGCCAGTCGGGAAATCAGCCCCAGCATTTT.

This clonotype came up many times. This chain links TRBV2 with TRBJ2-3; D is uncertain. Germline values: CDR1 SNHLY, CDR2 FYNNEI. There are 12 residues in the CDR3. The V and J ends lost 7 bases and 6 bases respectively, with 11 bases between them. The CDR3 loop reads CASILVGDTQYF. Here the CDR3 DNA reads TGTGCCAGCATTCTCGTGGGGGATACGCAGTATTTT.

This clonotype was found a few times. The chain uses TRBV5-1 and TRBJ2-5, with D maybe TRBD1 (6 bases). Germline lookup yields CDR1 SGHRS and CDR2 YFSETQ. Deletions cut 0 bases from V and 5 bases from J, with 14 bases between. The CDR3 has 15 amino acids. CDR3 coding DNA: TGCGCCAGCAGCTTGGAAGGCAGGGGATATGAGACCCAGTACTTC. It translates to CASSLEGRGYETQYF.

This chain connects TRBV29-1 to TRBJ2-5; 9 nucleotides align to TRBD2. Germline V CDR1 and CDR2: SQVTM, ANQGSEA. V trimming: 4 bases; J trimming: 4 bases; junction bases outside the gene matches: 4. This CDR3 comprises 13 residues. CDR3 loop: CSVGLAGRETQYF. CDR3 nucleotide sequence: TGCAGCGTTGGCCTAGCGGGGCGAGAGACCCAGTACTTC. The whole variable domain, remainder taken from reference TRBV29-1 and TRBJ2-5, is SAVISQKPSRDICQRGTSLTIQCQVDSQVTMMFWYRQQPGQSLTLIATANQGSEATYESGFVIDKFPISRPNLTFSTLTVSNMSPEDSSIYLCSVGLAGRETQYFGPGTRLLVL.

This clonotype was recorded many times. The V and J genes are TRBV11-3 and TRBJ2-7; D uncertain. Germline CDR1 reads SGHNT; CDR2 reads YENEEA. This CDR3 comprises 12 residues. The ends were cut back, 0 bases at V and 9 bases at J, with 9 bases in the middle. Here the CDR3 reads CASSLDGFMQYF. The CDR3 coding sequence is TGTGCCAGCAGCTTAGACGGCTTTATGCAGTACTTC.

This clonotype was seen repeatedly, ten times or more. This chain uses TRBV7-9 with TRBJ1-1; D possibly corresponds to TRBD1 (6 bases). This CDR3 is built from 16 residues. Germline-derived CDR1 and CDR2 are SEHNR and FQNEAQ (reference sequence). Trimming took off 5 bases at V and 3 bases at J, with 19 bases between the two ends. CDR3: CASSPNRGQSHTEAFF. The CDR3 DNA is TGTGCCAGCAGCCCCAACCGAGGACAGTCTCACACTGAAGCTTTCTTT.

This clonotype has a count of ten or more. The chain carries TRBV28 and TRBJ2-7; D uncertain. The CDR3 length is 12 residues. The V end lost 7 bases, the J end lost 0 bases, and 7 bases lay between the germline ends. The V gene's germline CDR1 is MDHEN and CDR2 SYDVKM. The CDR3 DNA reads as TGTGCCAGCATCTCAAGCTCCTACGAGCAGTACTTC. Translated, it gives CASISSSYEQYF.

The chain recombines TRBV20-1 with TRBJ1-2; perhaps TRBD1 as D (6 bases). The CDR3 spans 14 residues. CDR1 is DFQATT, CDR2 SNEGSKA, per germline (reference sequence). Trimming cost V 3 bases and J 7 bases, with 18 bases left between them. The CDR3 protein is CSARGAVGAGGYTF. The CDR3 DNA follows: TGCAGTGCTAGGGGGGCAGTTGGGGCGGGTGGCTACACCTTC.

This clonotype was recorded many times. This chain joins TRBV7-8 and TRBJ2-1; 7 bases map to TRBD2. This CDR3 is built from 18 residues. The trim removed 1 base at V and 0 bases at J, leaving 9 bases unmatched. The germline V gene has CDR1 SGHVS and CDR2 FQNEAQ. This CDR3 is CASSLVDSGRSSYNEQFF. The CDR3 coding sequence is TGTGCCAGCAGCTTAGTGGATAGCGGGCGCAGCTCCTACAATGAGCAGTTCTTC. Full variable domain (outside the CDR3, taken from reference TRBV7-8 and TRBJ2-1): GAGVSQSPRYKVAKRGQDVALRCDPISGHVSLFWYQQALGQGPEFLTYFQNEAQLDKSGLPSDRFFAERPEGSVSTLKIQRTQQEDSAVYLCASSLVDSGRSSYNEQFFGPGTRLTVL.

For the CDR3, the DNA is TGTGCCACCAGTGCCGCAGGAAGTCGAGATACGCAGTATTTT. Translation gives CATSAAGSRDTQYF. The chain links TRBV24-1 to TRBJ2-3; D not certain. The V end was cut by 5 bases, the J end by 5 bases, with 13 bases between. From germline, CDR1 is KGHDR and CDR2 SFDVKD. The CDR3 is 14 residues long.

Only a few counts were recorded for this clonotype. The chain is built from TRBV24-1 and TRBJ2-5; 12 nucleotides match TRBD2. The V gene's germline CDR1 is KGHDR and CDR2 SFDVKD. The length of the CDR3 is 15 residues. V dropped 3 bases and J dropped 6; count of bases not matched to a gene: 4. CDR3 amino acids: CATSDPTSGRKTQYF. The CDR3 DNA sequence: TGTGCCACCAGTGATCCGACTAGCGGGAGAAAGACCCAGTACTTC.

This clonotype was found many times. This rearrangement joins TRBV7-9 to TRBJ2-7; D unresolved. The V gene's germline CDR1 is SEHNR and CDR2 FQNEAQ (reference sequence). The CDR3 loop spans 14 amino acids. V lost 1 base, J lost 2 bases, and 9 bases lay in between. CDR3 coding DNA: TGTGCCAGCAGCTTAGTCGGAAGGCCCTACGAGCAGTACTTC. Residues: CASSLVGRPYEQYF.

This clonotype has a handful of counts. V is TRBV10-3 and J is TRBJ1-4; D call uncertain. V dropped 2 bases and J dropped 7 bases, with 8 bases sitting between them. The CDR3 spans 13 residues. Per the germline V gene, CDR1 is ENHRY and CDR2 is SYGVKD. The CDR3 coding sequence is TGTGCCATCAGTGAGGTGATCGGTGAAAAACTGTTTTTT. It translates to CAISEVIGEKLFF.

In this sample, this clonotype turned up a few times. This sequence joins TRBV19 and TRBJ1-6; 7 nucleotides match TRBD1. The CDR3 extends over 14 amino acids. J was trimmed by 16 bases and V by 4 bases; bases with no gene match: 13. Germline V gene sequence: CDR1 LNHDA, CDR2 SQIVND (reference sequence). CDR3 sequence reads: CASSTQRVGTALHF. The CDR3 DNA sequence: TGTGCCAGTAGTACCCAGAGGGTCGGGACAGCGCTCCACTTT.

The rearrangement uses TRBV5-6 and TRBJ2-1, with D maybe TRBD2 (5 bases). This CDR3 is 16 amino acids long. The V end was cut by 1 base, the J end by 0 bases, with 11 bases between. Germline CDR1 reads SGHDT; CDR2 reads YYEEEE. DNA of the CDR3: TGTGCCAGCAGCTTGAACGGGGTGAGCTCCTACAATGAGCAGTTCTTC. As protein: CASSLNGVSSYNEQFF. The full variable domain, in which reference TRBV5-6 and TRBJ2-1 provide the parts outside the CDR3, is DAGVTQSPTHLIKTRGQQVTLRCSPKSGHDTVSWYQQALGQGPQFIFQYYEEEERQRGNFPDRFSGHQFPNYSSELNVNALLLGDSALYLCASSLNGVSSYNEQFFGPGTRLTVL.

The genes are TRBV18 and TRBJ2-7, with TRBD1 matching over 8 bases. This CDR3 comprises 15 residues. The germline gives CDR1 KGHSH, CDR2 LQKENI. After removal of 2 bases from V and 0 bases from J, the junction contained 3 bases not matched to a gene. The CDR3: CASSPSQGGSYEQYF. CDR3 nucleotides: TGTGCCAGCTCACCATCACAGGGGGGCTCCTACGAGCAGTACTTC.

This clonotype has ten or more counts. The J gene is TRBJ2-3, the V gene TRBV7-6, with 7 bases aligning to TRBD1. The CDR3 consists of 14 residues. Germline CDR1 SGHVS, CDR2 FNYEAQ. J gave up 5 bases and V 2 bases, and 4 bases lay outside the gene matches. Written as DNA, the CDR3 is TGTGCCAGCAGCTTAAACAGGGGACAAGATACGCAGTATTTT. Translated: CASSLNRGQDTQYF.

This clonotype was seen at least ten times. The V call is TRBV24-1, the J call TRBJ1-4; 8 bases fit TRBD1. Germline CDR1 reads KGHDR; CDR2 reads SFDVKD. V lost 4 bases to trimming and J lost 8 bases; unmatched junction nucleotides: 8. This CDR3 contains 15 residues. The CDR3 DNA sequence: TGTGCCACCAGTGACTACGGACAGGGACAAGAAAAACTGTTTTTT. This translates into CATSDYGQGQEKLFF.

This clonotype was detected many times. J is TRBJ2-3 and V is TRBV11-2; D uncertain. This CDR3 is built from 14 residues. Per the germline V gene, CDR1 is SGHAT and CDR2 is FQNNGV. V lost 0 bases and J lost 4, with 8 bases in between. CDR3 nucleotides: TGTGCCAGCAGCTTAGAGGCTCTTGCAGATACGCAGTATTTT. Amino acids: CASSLEALADTQYF.

The chain uses TRBV14 and TRBJ2-2, with a weak D call TRBD2 (5 bases). Germline loops: CDR1 SGHDN, CDR2 FVKESK. The CDR3 length is 13 residues. Between the trimmed V and J ends, which lost 8 bases and 6 bases, there was a span of 13 bases. Here the CDR3 DNA reads TGTGCCAGCGCCCAAAGAGGGCCCGGGGAGCTGTTTTTT. Translated, it gives CASAQRGPGELFF.